The 11 T cell receptor beta chains reported below all come from one sample, sequenced in a study of blood T cell repertoires in COVID-19. Only in-frame clones appear in the TCRdb table, and some are missing; sequencing was by immunoSEQ multiplex PCR. This sample carries under 75,000 clones, about 86% of them seen once, and the ten largest clones take under 20%. Sequencing was performed on peripheral blood. These receptors were collected from a woman older than 75 with active COVID-19.

The rearrangement joins TRBV2 to TRBJ1-1, with 8 bases matching TRBD1. Germline CDR1 reads SNHLY; CDR2 reads FYNNEI. This CDR3 is 13 amino acids long. V trimming: 4 bases; J trimming: 10 bases; junction bases outside the gene matches: 8. The CDR3 coding sequence is TGTGCCAGCAGTGGGCCAGGGGGCGAGGTAGCTTTCTTT. It codes for CASSGPGGEVAFF.

This chain joins TRBV5-4 and TRBJ2-7; 9 bases agree with TRBD1. V shed 4 bases, J shed 0 bases, and the junction held 8 bases outside the gene matches. Germline V gene data show CDR1 as SGHNT and CDR2 as YYREEE (reference sequence). The CDR3 covers 16 residues. CDR3 amino acids: CASSPRGTGSSYEQYF. The CDR3 bases are TGTGCCAGCAGCCCCCGGGGGACAGGGAGCTCCTACGAGCAGTACTTC.

The CDR3, as DNA: TGCGCCAGCAGCCAGCGGTGGGTGGGCACTGAAGCTTTCTTT. Protein: CASSQRWVGTEAFF. This chain links TRBV4-3 with TRBJ1-1; D is uncertain. The CDR3 runs to 14 residues. CDR1 and CDR2 from the germline V gene are LGHNA and YSLEER. Between the trimmed V and J ends, which lost 3 bases and 4 bases, there was a span of 12 bases.

J is TRBJ1-4 and V is TRBV6-1; a possible D gene is TRBD1 (6 bases). The CDR3 has 17 amino acids. The germline V and J ends were trimmed by 3 bases and 2 bases, with 16 bases remaining between them. CDR1 MNHNS and CDR2 SASEGT come from the germline V gene. CDR3 region: CASSENRDHGTNEKLFF. In nucleotides, the CDR3 is TGTGCCAGCAGTGAGAACAGGGACCATGGCACTAATGAAAAACTGTTTTTT.

The chain joins TRBV11-2 to TRBJ2-7; a weak D match, TRBD2 (6 bases). Trimming removed 3 bases at V and 0 bases at J, with 18 bases between. Germline CDR1 and CDR2: SGHAT and FQNNGV. This CDR3 has 17 residues. CDR3: CASSFRGDRGSSYEQYF. The DNA for the CDR3 is TGTGCCAGCAGCTTTAGGGGAGATCGGGGGAGCTCCTACGAGCAGTACTTC.

This chain joins TRBV5-1 and TRBJ2-7; 10 bases are a match to TRBD2. V dropped 4 bases and J dropped 3; count of bases not matched to a gene: 7. CDR3 length: 15 amino acids. Germline V gene data show CDR1 as SGHRS and CDR2 as YFSETQ. CDR3 protein: CASSPASGGNYEQYF. The CDR3 region has the DNA TGCGCCAGCAGCCCAGCTAGCGGGGGAAACTACGAGCAGTACTTC.

CDR3 DNA sequence: TGTGCCAGCAGTGCCCCACTAGCGGCCAGTCAAGAGACCCAGTACTTC. Translated: CASSAPLAASQETQYF. The chain links TRBV5-5 to TRBJ2-5; TRBD2 agrees at 8 bases. CDR3 length: 16 residues. The J segment lost 2 bases and the V segment lost 5 bases, leaving 11 bases of the junction unmatched. Per the germline V gene, CDR1 is SGHKS and CDR2 is YYEKEE (reference sequence).

V is TRBV5-5 and J is TRBJ1-2, with 7 bases lining up with TRBD1. The CDR3 sequence is 16 residues long. With V trimmed by 0 bases and J by 5 bases, 10 bases remained unmatched. CDR1 and CDR2 from the germline V gene are SGHKS and YYEKEE (reference sequence). The CDR3 here is CASSLGDSVLGYGYTF. The DNA for the CDR3 is TGTGCCAGCAGCTTGGGGGACAGCGTTTTAGGGTATGGCTACACCTTC.

The chain carries TRBV12-3 or TRBV12-4 and TRBJ2-7, with D uncertain. The CDR3 extends over 11 amino acids. V lost 5 bases and J 2 bases, leaving 4 bases between the germline ends. CDR3 protein: CASSPTYEQYF. CDR3 nucleotide sequence: TGTGCCAGCAGTCCCACCTACGAGCAGTACTTC.

This clone was counted a few times. The chain is built from TRBV10-3 and TRBJ1-2, with a weak D call TRBD1 (5 bases). The V gene lost 6 bases and the J gene lost 1 base, with 21 bases spanning the gap. The germline V gene encodes CDR1 ENHRY and CDR2 SYGVKD. This CDR3 spans 17 amino acids. The CDR3 is CAIRQAGRGEVNYGYTF. In DNA form, the CDR3 reads TGTGCCATCAGACAAGCGGGGCGAGGTGAAGTTAACTATGGCTACACCTTC.

The chain uses TRBV5-6 and TRBJ2-7; D might be TRBD1 (5 bases). Germline lookup yields CDR1 SGHDT and CDR2 YYEEEE. The CDR3 is 12 amino acids. Trimming took off 1 base at V and 4 bases at J, with 6 bases between the two ends. The CDR3, as DNA: TGTGCCAGCAGCTTGAGGGGTTACGAGCAGTACTTC. Its translation is CASSLRGYEQYF.